A single sample is the source of the 4 T cell receptor beta chains below, sequenced in a study of cytomegalovirus exposure and HLA in healthy donors. Sequencing was performed with immunoSEQ multiplex PCR; in TCRdb, only in-frame clones are kept and a portion is missing. The table lists about 150,000 clones, approximately 90% of them singletons, with 4.5% to 5.5% in the top ten. Specimen: PBMCs. These receptors originate from a young man in good health and CMV-seropositive.

The V gene is TRBV27, the J gene TRBJ1-5; no definite D call. Germline CDR1 MNHEY, CDR2 SMNVEV (reference sequence). This CDR3 is 14 amino acids long. V shed 2 bases and J shed 3 bases, with 8 bases lying between them. The CDR3 region is CASSLGGINQPQHF. The CDR3, as DNA: TGTGCCAGCAGTTTAGGAGGGATCAATCAGCCCCAGCATTTT.

This clone was seen a few times. The chain couples TRBV4-1 to TRBJ2-1, with TRBD2 matching over 11 bases. The CDR3 has 15 residues. Losses at the gene ends were 2 bases for V and 7 bases for J; bases not matched to a gene: 4. Germline V gives CDR1 MGHRA, CDR2 YSYEKL. This chain's CDR3 is CASSQPASGRNEQFF. The CDR3 nucleotides read TGCGCCAGCAGCCAACCGGCTAGCGGGAGGAATGAGCAGTTCTTC.

The chain is built from TRBV11-2 and TRBJ2-5; 7 positions match TRBD2. Germline CDR1 SGHAT, CDR2 FQNNGV. J lost 5 bases, V lost 3 bases, and 9 bases had no gene match. This CDR3 region has 15 residues. The CDR3, as DNA: TGTGCCAGCAGCTTTTATTTAGGCGGGAGCGAGACCCAGTACTTC. Its protein product is CASSFYLGGSETQYF. The complete variable domain, with remaining parts taken from reference TRBV11-2 and TRBJ2-5, reads EAGVAQSPRYKIIEKRQSVAFWCNPISGHATLYWYQQILGQGPKLLIQFQNNGVVDDSQLPKDRFSAERLKGVDSTLKIQPAKLEDSAVYLCASSFYLGGSETQYFGPGTRLLVL.

This rearrangement joins TRBV5-1 to TRBJ1-2; D call uncertain. The V gene lost 3 bases and the J gene lost 4 bases, with 10 bases spanning the gap. The CDR3 length is 13 residues. The germline V gene encodes CDR1 SGHRS and CDR2 YFSETQ. The CDR3 reads CASSSAGGYGYTF. CDR3 in DNA: TGCGCCAGCAGCTCAGCGGGAGGCTATGGCTACACCTTC.